Reported below is one TCR beta chain. These data come from a study of blood T cell repertoires in COVID-19. Cohort assignment relied on participant-reported clinical history. The recovered donors of Cohort 3 showed two negative PCRs, clearance, or symptom resolution. Trimming cost V 2 bases and J 3 bases, with 4 bases left between them. The CDR3 has 12 residues. Germline values: CDR1 SGHNT, CDR2 YYREEE (reference sequence). Study processing details: The assay estimated nucleated cells by amplifying reference gene primers. Profiled with immunoSEQ multiplex PCR; TCRdb holds only in-frame clones, not every one. That table furnishes V, J and clone size, whereas the DNA furnished D and trimming. The sample holds under 300,000 clones, approximately 86% seen once.

The sequenced sample was PBMCs or T cells enriched from blood (not recorded which). V and J are TRBV5-4 and TRBJ2-3; D is undetermined. This TCR derives from a woman in her forties or fifties who had recovered from COVID-19. CDR3 amino acids: CASSFGTDTQYF. CDR3 nucleotides: TGTGCCAGCAGCTTCGGGACAGATACGCAGTATTTT.